The 21 T cell receptor beta chains listed next were all sequenced from one sample in a study of T cells after yellow fever vaccination. TCRdb reanalysed the 5' RACE reads using MiXCR and keeps one entry per CDR3 protein. The sample lists about 550,000 distinct CDR3 sequences, about 19% occurring once. The specimen comprised PBMCs, sampled 15 days after the yellow fever booster vaccination. The receptor set was obtained from a man aged 30-40 years who received the YFV17D yellow fever vaccine.

This chain uses TRBV29-1 with TRBJ2-2, with D tentatively TRBD1 (5 bases). The CDR3 runs to 14 residues. CDR1 is SQVTM, CDR2 ANQGSEA, per germline. Deletions cut 1 base from V and 2 bases from J, with 8 bases between. As DNA, the CDR3 is TGCAGCGTTGAAGGGGGCGCAAACACCGGGGAGCTGTTTTTT. The encoded protein is CSVEGGANTGELFF.

This clonotype showed up just a few times. The chain recombines TRBV19 with TRBJ1-1; 7 bases align to TRBD1. The CDR3 extends over 14 amino acids. With 3 bases clipped from V and 1 base from J, the junction kept 2 bases outside the gene matches. The V gene's germline CDR1 is LNHDA and CDR2 SQIVND (reference sequence). DNA of the CDR3: TGTGCCAGTAGTATTGGGGACAGGAACACTGAAGCTTTCTTT. It is translated as CASSIGDRNTEAFF.

This clonotype appeared a few times. The rearrangement uses TRBV12-3 or TRBV12-4 and TRBJ2-3; no firm D call. With 8 bases removed from V and 2 bases from J, the gap between germline ends came to 17 bases. This CDR3 is 15 amino acids long. The CDR3 loop is CASALPPANTDTQYF. The CDR3 nucleotides are TGTGCCAGCGCACTACCCCCCGCTAACACAGATACGCAGTATTTT.

In this sample, this clonotype turned up a few times. The chain links TRBV6-2 or TRBV6-3 to TRBJ1-5; D is possibly TRBD1 (6 bases). The CDR3 spans 15 residues. V was trimmed by 8 bases and J by 4 bases, leaving 18 bases between them. Germline lookup yields CDR1 MNHEY and CDR2 SVGEGT. The CDR3 DNA sequence: TGTGCCAGCGGAGGCTGGGGGGGCCCGAATCAGCCCCAGCATTTT. The encoded protein is CASGGWGGPNQPQHF.

The chain carries TRBV6-2 or TRBV6-3 and TRBJ2-1, with D perhaps TRBD1 (6 bases). The germline CDR1 and CDR2 sequences are MNHEY and SVGEGT. The ends were cut back, 10 bases at V and 9 bases at J, with 13 bases in the middle. This CDR3 is built from 11 residues. CDR3 sequence reads: CAISQGTEQFF. The CDR3 DNA is TGTGCCATCTCACAGGGAACTGAGCAGTTCTTC.

This chain joins TRBV6-5 and TRBJ1-1, with D possibly matching TRBD1 (5 bases). The V end lost 0 bases, the J end lost 1 base, and 6 bases lay between the germline ends. Looked up from germline, CDR1 is MNHEY and CDR2 is SVGAGI. CDR3 size: 14 residues. The CDR3 DNA follows: TGTGCCAGCAGTTACTCCGGGGGGAACACTGAAGCTTTCTTT. This sequence encodes CASSYSGGNTEAFF.

This chain uses TRBV19 with TRBJ2-4; the D is unclear. The CDR3 sequence is 15 residues long. The V gene lost 3 bases and the J gene lost 1 base, with 10 bases spanning the gap. The germline V gene has CDR1 LNHDA and CDR2 SQIVND (reference sequence). CDR3 sequence: CASSIGEAAKNIQYF. The CDR3 DNA reads as TGTGCCAGTAGTATTGGGGAAGCGGCCAAAAACATTCAGTACTTC.

V gene TRBV5-1 combines with J gene TRBJ2-4, with D possibly TRBD2 on 6 matching bases. This CDR3 spans 15 amino acids. Trimming pared 2 bases from V and 0 bases from J, leaving 9 bases between. CDR1 and CDR2 (germline): SGHRS, YFSETQ. CDR3 coding DNA: TGCGCCAGCAGCTTACAGGAGGGAGCCAAAAACATTCAGTACTTC. Protein: CASSLQEGAKNIQYF.

This clonotype appeared a few times. The chain employs TRBV7-2 and TRBJ2-4; no firm D call. The CDR3 has 13 residues. CDR1 is SGHTA, CDR2 FQGNSA, per germline. V lost 4 bases and J 11 bases, leaving 15 bases between the germline ends. The CDR3 loop reads CASSWILKRLQYF. The DNA of the CDR3 is TGTGCCAGCAGCTGGATCCTCAAACGGCTTCAGTACTTC.

This clonotype was picked up a small number of times. The chain is built from TRBV18 and TRBJ2-3; D not certain. V dropped 6 bases and J dropped 1 base, with 17 bases sitting between them. The germline V gene encodes CDR1 KGHSH and CDR2 LQKENI. The CDR3 totals 16 residues. The CDR3 reads CASSQSLGSGTDTQYF. The CDR3 DNA follows: TGTGCCAGCTCTCAATCGTTGGGGTCTGGCACAGATACGCAGTATTTT.

This clonotype was recorded a few times. The chain joins TRBV3-1 to TRBJ2-7; 7 bases align to TRBD1. The CDR3 totals 15 residues. Trimming took 4 bases from V and 2 from J; bases not matched to a gene: 8. Germline values: CDR1 LGHDT, CDR2 YNNKEL (reference sequence). CDR3 nucleotides: TGTGCCAGCAGCCCTTGGATGACAGGGCCCTACGAGCAGTACTTC. As protein: CASSPWMTGPYEQYF.

V is TRBV3-1 and J is TRBJ2-5; a possible D gene is TRBD2 (5 bases). CDR3 length equals 14 residues. Looked up from germline, CDR1 is LGHDT and CDR2 is YNNKEL (reference sequence). V was clipped by 6 bases and J by 5 bases, with 16 bases between them. The CDR3 DNA follows: TGTGCCAGCAGGCTGTCCGGACTCAGCGAGACCCAGTACTTC. It codes for CASRLSGLSETQYF.

J is TRBJ1-2 and V is TRBV5-6; no clear D. Germline values: CDR1 SGHDT, CDR2 YYEEEE. The CDR3 length is 11 residues. The germline V and J ends were trimmed by 0 bases and 4 bases, with 1 base remaining between them. In DNA, the CDR3 is TGTGCCAGCAGCTTGGTCTATGGCTACACCTTC. Amino acids: CASSLVYGYTF.

The chain joins TRBV4-3 to TRBJ1-1; D not resolved. The CDR3 runs 14 residues. Germline assignment: CDR1 LGHNA and CDR2 YSLEER. Trimming took off 0 bases at V and 1 base at J, with 6 bases between the two ends. The CDR3 DNA reads as TGCGCCAGCAGCCAAGACGCATCGAACACTGAAGCTTTCTTT. Protein product: CASSQDASNTEAFF.

The chain joins TRBV20-1 to TRBJ2-5; D is undetermined. With 2 bases removed from V and 1 base from J, the gap between germline ends came to 5 bases. Looked up from germline, CDR1 is DFQATT and CDR2 is SNEGSKA (reference sequence). The CDR3 runs 12 residues. The CDR3 loop is CSARFVQETQYF. The DNA of the CDR3 is TGCAGTGCTAGATTCGTCCAAGAGACCCAGTACTTC.

This chain joins TRBV2 and TRBJ2-7; D is ambiguous. The V end was cut by 3 bases, the J end by 3 bases, with 18 bases between. The CDR3 has 16 amino acids. CDR1 and CDR2 from the germline V gene are SNHLY and FYNNEI. CDR3: CASSENPGSLGYEQYF. CDR3 in DNA: TGTGCCAGCAGTGAGAATCCGGGCTCTTTGGGCTACGAGCAGTACTTC.

The chain combines TRBV6-5 with TRBJ2-1, with no clear D. Trimming removed 4 bases from V and 10 bases from J, with 14 bases in between. In germline, CDR1 is MNHEY, CDR2 SVGAGI. The CDR3 runs to 13 residues. The CDR3 reads CASSSADKGEQFF. Here the CDR3 DNA reads TGTGCCAGCAGTTCCGCCGATAAAGGGGAGCAGTTCTTC.

This clonotype was counted only a few times. V and J are TRBV12-3 or TRBV12-4 and TRBJ1-6; tentative D call: TRBD1 (5 bases). The V end was cut by 3 bases, the J end by 7 bases, with 13 bases between. CDR3 length: 15 residues. CDR3 amino acids: CASSLNQGFNSPLHF. CDR3 coding DNA: TGTGCCAGCAGTTTGAATCAGGGATTCAATTCACCCCTCCACTTT.

This clonotype was picked up many times. For the CDR3, the DNA is TGTGCCACCAGCAAAGGGGGGCGCGAGGAGCTGTTTTTT. Amino acid sequence: CATSKGGREELFF. V gene TRBV15 combines with J gene TRBJ2-2; D may be TRBD1 or TRBD2 (6 bases each). The CDR3 sequence is 13 residues long. In germline, CDR1 is LNHNV, CDR2 YYDKDF (reference sequence). The ends were cut back, 4 bases at V and 10 bases at J, with 13 bases in the middle. Drawing the rest from reference TRBV15 and TRBJ2-2, the complete variable domain is DAMVIQNPRYQVTQFGKPVTLSCSQTLNHNVMYWYQQKSSQAPKLLFHYYDKDFNNEADTPDNFQSRRPNTSFCFLDIRSPGLGDTAMYLCATSKGGREELFFGEGSRLTVL.

The CDR3 loop is CSARGLNTGELFF. DNA for the CDR3: TGCAGTGCTAGGGGACTTAACACCGGGGAGCTGTTTTTT. The gene calls are TRBV20-1 and TRBJ2-2, with D perhaps matching TRBD2 (6 bases). The germline V and J ends were trimmed by 3 bases and 2 bases, with 7 bases remaining between them. Germline values: CDR1 DFQATT, CDR2 SNEGSKA (reference sequence). The CDR3 spans 13 residues.

As concerns this clonotype: Compared with germline, one end of the junction differs, possibly owing to a read error. This chain links TRBV4-2 with TRBJ2-3, with TRBD1 matching over 8 bases. Germline CDR1 reads LGHNA; CDR2 reads YNFKEQ. The CDR3 is made up of 17 amino acids. DNA for the CDR3: TGTGCCAGCACCCAAGGGCAGTCAGGGGGCAATGGAGATACGCAGTATTTT. Translated: CASTQGQSGGNGDTQYF.